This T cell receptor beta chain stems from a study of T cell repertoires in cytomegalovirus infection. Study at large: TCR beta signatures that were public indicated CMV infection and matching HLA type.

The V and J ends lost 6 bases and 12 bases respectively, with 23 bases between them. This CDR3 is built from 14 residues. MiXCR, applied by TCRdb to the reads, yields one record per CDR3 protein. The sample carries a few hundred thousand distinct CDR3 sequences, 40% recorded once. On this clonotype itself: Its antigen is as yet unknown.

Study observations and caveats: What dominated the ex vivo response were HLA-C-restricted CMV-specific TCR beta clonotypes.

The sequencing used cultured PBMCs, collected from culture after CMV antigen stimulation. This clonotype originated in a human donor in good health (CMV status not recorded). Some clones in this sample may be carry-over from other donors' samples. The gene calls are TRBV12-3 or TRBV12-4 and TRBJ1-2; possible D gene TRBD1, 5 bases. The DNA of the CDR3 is TGTGCCAGCAGGCCCCCTGCGTCAACAGGCTTCGACACCTTC. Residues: CASRPPASTGFDTF.